The next 30 T cell receptor beta chains were all read from a single sample in a study of T cells expressing NK-cell markers. Following a re-call of the 5' RACE reads, TCRdb has one entry per CDR3 protein and lacks DNA. This sample carries 350,000 to 450,000 distinct CDR3 sequences, with 4% to 6.5% going to the ten biggest clones. The sequenced sample was blood T cells: a sorted CD56 or NKG2C T cell subset, CD4+ or CD8+ T cells, or bulk PBMC T cells (not recorded which). The receptors stem from a man aged 18-70 years in good health.

V is TRBV7-2 and J is TRBJ2-1; without DNA, the TCRdb call of TRBD2 cannot be checked. This CDR3 has 15 residues. Germline V CDR1 and CDR2: SGHTA, FQGNSA. CDR3 residues: CASGRRARSYNEQFF.

CDR3 loop: CSASPYSNQPQHF. V gene TRBV20-1 combines with J gene TRBJ1-5. This CDR3 contains 13 residues. Germline V gene sequence: CDR1 DFQATT, CDR2 SNEGSKA (reference sequence).

The V and J genes are TRBV12-3 or TRBV12-4 and TRBJ1-1. There are 13 residues in the CDR3. The CDR3 sequence: CASSLRGREGAFF.

The J gene is TRBJ1-2, the V gene TRBV5-1; there is no DNA to check the TCRdb D call of TRBD1. The germline V gene has CDR1 SGHRS and CDR2 YFSETQ. This CDR3 comprises 17 residues. CDR3 loop: CASSRGRGDQINYGYTF. The whole variable domain, filled in from reference TRBV5-1 and TRBJ1-2, reads KAGVTQTPRYLIKTRGQQVTLSCSPISGHRSVSWYQQTPGQGLQFLFEYFSETQRNKGNFPGRFSGRQFSNSRSEMNVSTLELGDSALYLCASSRGRGDQINYGYTFGSGTRLTVV.

The chain has TRBV6-5 and TRBJ1-2; TCRdb designates TRBD1, a call that cannot be tested without DNA. Germline V gene data show CDR1 as MNHEY and CDR2 as SVGAGI. The CDR3 covers 15 residues. Here the CDR3 reads CASSYALQGAGGYTF.

The J gene is TRBJ1-1, the V gene TRBV6-1; TCRdb returns TRBD1, unconfirmable since there is no DNA. The CDR3 contains 15 residues. Germline assignment: CDR1 MNHNS and CDR2 SASEGT. The CDR3 spells CASPASGHRNTEAFF.

The V and J genes are TRBV10-3 and TRBJ2-2. This CDR3 spans 15 amino acids. Germline V CDR1 and CDR2: ENHRY, SYGVKD. The chain's CDR3 is CAISESTDNTGELFF.

The chain uses TRBV14 and TRBJ2-4; the D gene TCRdb calls, TRBD2, cannot be checked with no DNA. In germline, CDR1 is SGHDN, CDR2 FVKESK. This CDR3 region has 13 residues. The CDR3 loop reads CARQAGCKNIQYF.

The chain carries TRBV10-3 and TRBJ2-3; TCRdb indicates TRBD1, and absent DNA this call remains unverified. The CDR3 has 18 residues. Germline CDR1 and CDR2: ENHRY and SYGVKD. CDR3 protein: CAISVGQVELSSTDTQYF.

The V gene is TRBV4-1, the J gene TRBJ1-1; TCRdb picks TRBD1, but there is no DNA to check that call. Per germline, CDR1 MGHRA and CDR2 YSYEKL. The CDR3 spans 14 residues. The CDR3 loop is CASRRAGQNTEAFF.

The chain joins TRBV20-1 to TRBJ2-3; TCRdb's D gene call, TRBD1, goes unchecked for lack of DNA. The CDR3 has 14 amino acids. Germline CDR1 reads DFQATT; CDR2 reads SNEGSKA (reference sequence). The CDR3 sequence is CSARKYSPADTQYF.

The chain employs TRBV20-1 and TRBJ2-7; TCRdb outputs TRBD1, but without DNA this stays unchecked. Germline CDR1 reads DFQATT; CDR2 reads SNEGSKA (reference sequence). There are 19 residues in the CDR3. The CDR3 protein is CSAVGGVRDSQRGSYEQYF.

The V gene is TRBV5-1, the J gene TRBJ2-1; TCRdb calls TRBD2, which cannot be checked without DNA. The CDR3 is 15 residues long. Germline loops: CDR1 SGHRS, CDR2 YFSETQ. The CDR3 loop is CASSLRFRGDNEQFF.

The chain employs TRBV6-5 and TRBJ2-3. Germline V CDR1 and CDR2: MNHEY, SVGAGI. This CDR3 comprises 15 residues. The CDR3 protein is CASIMAPRPVDTQYF.

The rearrangement uses TRBV7-8 and TRBJ2-3. CDR1 and CDR2 from the germline V gene are SGHVS and FQNEAQ. CDR3 size: 16 residues. CDR3 amino acids: CASSRSTQASTDTQYF.

CDR3 amino acids: CASSRWDRANEQFF. The rearrangement links TRBV6-1 to TRBJ2-1; the D call of TRBD1 rests on TCRdb alone, since no DNA is present to check it. This CDR3 spans 14 amino acids. Germline V CDR1 and CDR2: MNHNS, SASEGT.

The chain carries TRBV7-2 and TRBJ2-1; TCRdb outputs TRBD1, but without DNA this stays unchecked. The germline gives CDR1 SGHTA, CDR2 FQGNSA. The CDR3 is 15 residues long. CDR3 protein: CASSSDRAYYNEQFF.

J is TRBJ1-6 and V is TRBV12-3 or TRBV12-4; TCRdb's D call of TRBD1 is untestable without DNA. The CDR3 is made up of 14 amino acids. The CDR3 spells CASSPGSYNSPLHF.

The rearrangement joins TRBV27 to TRBJ1-3. The CDR3 extends over 12 amino acids. Germline V lookup: CDR1 MNHEY, CDR2 SMNVEV (reference sequence). Here the CDR3 reads CASTEPGNTIYF.

This chain links TRBV20-1 with TRBJ2-3; as DNA is missing, the TRBD1 call by TCRdb cannot be tested. Germline CDR1 reads DFQATT; CDR2 reads SNEGSKA (reference sequence). CDR3 length: 15 residues. Here the CDR3 reads CSARTTWGVTDTQYF.

The V gene is TRBV7-6, the J gene TRBJ2-1; TCRdb gives TRBD1 as the D gene, but with no DNA this cannot be confirmed. The CDR3 length is 15 residues. Germline CDR1 SGHVS, CDR2 FNYEAQ. The CDR3 sequence is CASSLGGAKNNEQFF.

The chain recombines TRBV5-4 with TRBJ2-3; TCRdb designates TRBD1, a call that cannot be tested without DNA. The CDR3 totals 15 residues. Germline assignment: CDR1 SGHNT and CDR2 YYREEE (reference sequence). CDR3 sequence reads: CASSMGGIGADTQYF.

The chain couples TRBV12-3 or TRBV12-4 to TRBJ1-1; TCRdb designates TRBD1, a call that cannot be tested without DNA. This CDR3 region has 16 residues. The CDR3 spells CASSDSFGGTNTEAFF.

The V call is TRBV3-1, the J call TRBJ2-3; TCRdb proposes TRBD2, but this gene call is untestable without DNA. This CDR3 is built from 18 residues. Germline CDR1 LGHDT, CDR2 YNNKEL (reference sequence). CDR3 sequence reads: CASSQRQGASGGTDTQYF.

V is TRBV24-1 and J is TRBJ2-7; TCRdb lists TRBD1, though no DNA is available to test this call. CDR1 is KGHDR, CDR2 SFDVKD, per germline. The CDR3 covers 17 residues. Here the CDR3 reads CATSESGTGLRSYEQYF.

This sequence joins TRBV3-1 and TRBJ1-2; TCRdb proposes TRBD1, but this gene call is untestable without DNA. Germline CDR1 reads LGHDT; CDR2 reads YNNKEL (reference sequence). The CDR3 spans 14 residues. The CDR3 sequence: CASSQGWESGGYTF.

The rearrangement uses TRBV12-3 or TRBV12-4 and TRBJ2-1; checking the TCRdb D call of TRBD2 is not possible without DNA. The CDR3 has 18 residues. CDR3 sequence: CASSLVRDLAGRGNEQFF.

The chain carries TRBV6-6 and TRBJ1-6; TCRdb gives TRBD1 as the D gene, but with no DNA this cannot be confirmed. The CDR3 loop spans 13 amino acids. In germline, CDR1 is MNHNY, CDR2 SVGAGI (reference sequence). The CDR3 here is CATGDRNNSPLHF.

This sequence joins TRBV6-1 and TRBJ2-5; with no DNA, the TCRdb D assignment of TRBD1 cannot be verified. The CDR3 is made up of 13 amino acids. Germline values: CDR1 MNHNS, CDR2 SASEGT. CDR3 amino acids: CASRGTGGETQYF.

This chain uses TRBV18 with TRBJ2-7. The CDR3 contains 13 residues. Germline CDR1 reads KGHSH; CDR2 reads LQKENI. CDR3 region: CASSPSMTYEQYF.